A selection of T cell receptor beta chains follows, all from one sample in a study of T cells in Graves' hyperthyroidism and ophthalmopathy. TCRdb reanalysed the multiplex PCR reads using MiXCR and keeps one entry per CDR3 protein. This sample carries around 250,000 distinct CDR3 sequences, around 25% of them seen once, and the ten largest clones take approximately 35%. Source material: blood. These receptors were collected from a middle-aged woman with Graves' ophthalmopathy. Both conserved end residues are part of each CDR3. The D gene is left open where the match is weak. Not all rows give a size; the values are once, few, many and, for expanded clones, a class.

>TRBJ2-7|TRBV7-8|many|-
CASSNQAQSYEQYF
TGTGCCAGCAGCAATCAGGCCCAGTCCTACGAGCAGTACTTC
>TRBJ1-1|TRBV24-1|many|-
CATSDNLQGPGAEAFF
TGTGCCACCAGTGACAACTTACAGGGCCCGGGGGCTGAAGCTTTCTTT
>TRBJ1-1|TRBV6-1|many|TRBD1
CASSGTGGTEAFF
TGTGCCAGCAGTGGGACAGGGGGAACTGAAGCTTTCTTT
>TRBJ1-2|TRBV11-1|many|-
CASSQDAYGYTF
TGTGCCAGCAGCCAGGACGCCTATGGCTACACCTTC
>TRBJ1-6|TRBV6-5|-|TRBD1
CASSYRQGPNNSPLHF
TGTGCCAGCAGTTACCGACAGGGCCCCAATAATTCACCCCTCCACTTT
>TRBJ2-5|TRBV20-1|-|-
CSAKNRDYQETQYF
TGCAGTGCTAAAAACCGGGACTACCAAGAGACCCAGTACTTC
>TRBJ1-1|TRBV3-1|many|-
CASTGGSGAFF
TGTGCCAGCACCGGTGGGTCAGGAGCTTTCTTT
>TRBJ2-3|TRBV11-1|many|TRBD2
CASSQTSGYTDTQYF
TGTGCCAGCAGCCAGACTAGCGGATACACAGATACGCAGTATTTT
>TRBJ1-1|TRBV6-1|-|TRBD1
CASSPMEGAHTEAFF
TGTGCCAGCAGTCCAATGGAGGGGGCGCACACTGAAGCTTTCTTT
>TRBJ1-5|TRBV12-3/TRBV12-4|many|-
CASSLGLGGDQPQHF
TGTGCCAGCAGTTTAGGGTTAGGGGGGGACCAGCCCCAGCATTTT
>TRBJ1-5|TRBV7-6|-|-
CASSLESQRGIGDNQPQHF
TGTGCCAGCAGCTTAGAGAGTCAGCGAGGGATTGGGGATAATCAGCCCCAGCATTTT
>TRBJ2-7|TRBV10-3|many|TRBD2
CAISESLAGTLDEQYF
TGTGCCATCAGTGAGTCGCTAGCGGGAACTCTGGACGAGCAGTACTTC
>TRBJ2-7|TRBV20-1|-|TRBD2
CSARDSLAGGPPYEQYF
TGCAGTGCTAGAGATTCCCTAGCGGGAGGACCTCCCTACGAGCAGTACTTC
>TRBJ2-1|TRBV6-1|few|-
CASSSVNGEQFF
TGTGCCAGCAGCTCGGTGAATGGGGAGCAGTTCTTC
>TRBJ2-5|TRBV20-1|once|-
CSAIDDQETQYF
TGCAGTGCCATCGACGATCAAGAGACCCAGTACTTC
>TRBJ2-3|TRBV11-2|many|TRBD1
CASSFWDSGTDTQYF
TGTGCCAGCAGCTTTTGGGACAGTGGCACAGATACGCAGTATTTT
>TRBJ2-5|TRBV19|many|TRBD1
CASRSTGTETQYF
TGTGCCAGTAGGTCGACAGGGACGGAGACCCAGTACTTC
>TRBJ1-3|TRBV28|-|TRBD1
CASSPYLGTGDGNTIYF
TGTGCCAGCAGTCCATATCTAGGGACAGGGGATGGAAACACCATATATTTT
>TRBJ2-7|TRBV27|many|TRBD2
CASTPSGAYEQYF
TGTGCCAGCACCCCTAGCGGGGCCTACGAGCAGTACTTC
>TRBJ2-5|TRBV24-1|-|TRBD2
CATGSAGVGETQYF
TGTGCCACCGGATCAGCGGGAGTAGGGGAGACCCAGTACTTC
>TRBJ2-5|TRBV4-2|many|TRBD1
CASSQDWVDRGIGTQYF
TGTGCCAGCAGCCAAGATTGGGTTGACAGGGGAATAGGGACCCAGTACTTC
>TRBJ2-7|TRBV15|many|TRBD1
CATSSDPRQGACEQYF
TGTGCCACCAGCAGCGATCCCAGACAGGGGGCTTGCGAGCAGTACTTC
>TRBJ1-2|TRBV2|many|-
CASSARGARGYTF
TGTGCCAGCAGCGCCCGGGGGGCTAGGGGCTACACCTTC
>TRBJ2-5|TRBV28|many|TRBD1
CASSLGQGPQTQYF
TGTGCCAGCAGTTTGGGACAGGGACCCCAGACCCAGTACTTC
>TRBJ1-2|TRBV6-1|-|-
CASSGQGNYGYTF
TGTGCCAGCAGCGGCCAGGGTAACTATGGCTACACCTTC
>TRBJ2-7|TRBV5-1|many|-
CASSLGIFYEQYF
TGCGCCAGCAGCTTGGGTATCTTCTACGAGCAGTACTTC
>TRBJ2-5|TRBV6-1|many|-
CASIPGQGETQYF
TGTGCCAGCATACCGGGACAAGGGGAGACCCAGTACTTC
>TRBJ2-2|TRBV11-1|-|TRBD2
CASSYWTSGNTGELFF
TGTGCCAGCAGTTACTGGACTAGCGGGAACACCGGGGAGCTGTTTTTT
>TRBJ2-7|TRBV24-1|-|-
CATSLGNEQYF
TGTGCCACCAGTCTGGGCAACGAGCAGTACTTC
>TRBJ1-6|TRBV19|-|TRBD1
CASSIPGQRNSPLHF
TGTGCCAGTAGTATTCCGGGACAGAGAAATTCACCCCTCCACTTT
>TRBJ1-1|TRBV28|many|TRBD1
CASSPPTGSNTEAFF
TGTGCCAGCAGTCCGCCGACAGGGTCGAACACTGAAGCTTTCTTT
>TRBJ2-7|TRBV3-1|many|TRBD2
CASSLGLAGTDEQYF
TGTGCCAGCAGCCTCGGACTAGCGGGGACCGACGAGCAGTACTTC
>TRBJ1-5|TRBV20-1|many|-
CSATMFRDQPQHF
TGCAGTGCTACTATGTTTCGGGATCAGCCCCAGCATTTT
>TRBJ1-2|TRBV12-3/TRBV12-4|-|TRBD1
CASSSRQGGYTF
TGTGCCAGCAGTTCTCGACAGGGGGGCTACACCTTC
>TRBJ1-6|TRBV12-3/TRBV12-4|many|-
CASSSDTTNSPLHF
TGTGCCAGCAGTTCGGACACAACTAATTCACCCCTCCACTTT
>TRBJ2-7|TRBV6-1|many|-
CASRPLTEVYEQYF
TGTGCCAGCAGGCCGTTGACAGAGGTCTACGAGCAGTACTTC
>TRBJ1-5|TRBV5-1|many|-
CASSWGGDSNQPQHF
TGCGCCAGCAGCTGGGGGGGAGACAGCAATCAGCCCCAGCATTTT
>TRBJ1-1|TRBV5-1|-|TRBD1
CASKGQTNTEAFF
TGCGCCAGCAAGGGACAGACGAACACTGAAGCTTTCTTT
>TRBJ1-1|TRBV6-5|once|TRBD1
CASSSNPTGGIEAFF
TGTGCCAGCAGTTCAAACCCGACAGGGGGCATTGAAGCTTTCTTT
>TRBJ1-2|TRBV27|-|-
CASSLNDRTYGYTF
TGTGCCAGCAGTCTGAACGACAGAACCTATGGCTACACCTTC
>TRBJ1-2|TRBV29-1|many|-
CSVEIRDSPYGYTF
TGCAGCGTTGAAATAAGGGACTCCCCTTATGGCTACACCTTC